This T cell receptor beta chain is drawn from a study of OX40 agonist ivuxolimab in advanced cancers. Study summary: As their treatment, patients were administered ivuxolimab, an agonistic anti-OX40 (CD134) antibody. Patients in dose escalation had liver, melanoma, kidney or head and neck cancers. Therapy given before enrollment (anti-PD-1, anti-PD-L1 or anti-CTLA-4) was allowed, and roughly 42% had some.

V trimming: 5 bases; J trimming: 4 bases; junction bases outside the gene matches: 9. The CDR3 has 15 residues. The germline gives CDR1 SGHAT, CDR2 FQNNGV. Whole-study findings and limits: There was clonal expansion of CD4+ and CD8+ blood T cells by week 6 at 0.1 to 3.0 mg/kg.

As regards this clone: The antigen remains unidentified.

Profiling relied on immunoSEQ multiplex PCR, and the TCRdb table lists in-frame clones only, not all of them. This sample has about 64,000 clones; under 95% occur once, and the top ten carry around 0.4%. The V and J genes are TRBV11-2 and TRBJ1-1; 8 positions match TRBD1. The origin of this receptor is an adult with an advanced solid tumor such as melanoma, head and neck, liver or kidney cancer. This sample comprised CD4+ or CD8+ T cells sorted from blood, obtained in a trial of the OX40 agonist ivuxolimab. Written as DNA, the CDR3 is TGTGCCAGCAGCCCAGTACAGGGGGTCAGCACTGAAGCTTTCTTT. This encodes CASSPVQGVSTEAFF.